A selection of T cell receptor beta chains follows, all from one sample in a study of T-cell memory formation after mild COVID-19. Each CDR3 protein is one row after TCRdb ran MiXCR on the 5' RACE reads. Altogether hundreds of thousands of distinct CDR3 sequences are present, roughly 20% being singletons, with the ten largest covering around 12%. The specimen was PBMCs or a T cell subset sorted from them (not recorded which). These receptors all come from an adult woman who had mild COVID-19 (a few samples of this study predate the infection). Cell type and time point are not known. Both conserved end residues are part of each CDR3. D genes are given only for firm matches. Clone size appears in some rows only: once, few, many, or a class for an expanded clone.

D: .
size: few
V: TRBV4-3
length: 17
J: TRBJ1-2
CDR3: CASSQVWSREVNYGYTF
DNA: TGCGCCAGCAGCCAAGTATGGTCACGGGAGGTCAACTATGGCTACACCTTC

D: .
size: .
V: TRBV6-1
length: 14
J: TRBJ1-1
CDR3: CASSEVGGDTEAFF
DNA: TGTGCCAGCAGTGAAGTTGGGGGAGACACTGAAGCTTTCTTT

D: .
size: few
V: TRBV12-3/TRBV12-4
length: 15
J: TRBJ2-1
CDR3: CASSLAAAPHNEQFF
DNA: TGTGCCAGCAGTTTGGCGGCCGCACCCCACAATGAGCAGTTCTTC

D: .
size: .
V: TRBV2
length: 14
J: TRBJ2-7
CDR3: CASSERTSSYEQYF
DNA: TGTGCCAGCAGTGAACGGACGAGCTCCTACGAGCAGTACTTC

D: .
size: .
V: TRBV5-1
length: 16
J: TRBJ1-1
CDR3: CASSPRPGQSHTEAFF
DNA: TGCGCCAGCAGCCCCCGCCCGGGGCAGAGTCACACTGAAGCTTTCTTT

D: .
size: few
V: TRBV9
length: 12
J: TRBJ1-2
CDR3: CASSVGGNGYTF
DNA: TGTGCCAGCAGCGTAGGTGGAAATGGCTACACCTTC

D: TRBD1
size: once
V: TRBV3-1
length: 17
J: TRBJ1-3
CDR3: CASSLGQGEISGNTIYF
DNA: TGTGCCAGCAGCCTCGGACAGGGGGAAATCTCTGGAAACACCATATATTTT

D: .
size: many
V: TRBV5-1
length: 17
J: TRBJ2-1
CDR3: CASSSYSGTRAYNEQFF
DNA: TGCGCCAGCAGCTCTTATTCCGGGACTCGTGCCTACAATGAGCAGTTCTTC

D: .
size: .
V: TRBV7-2
length: 13
J: TRBJ1-1
CDR3: CASSFETSWEAFF
DNA: TGTGCCAGCAGCTTTGAGACGTCATGGGAAGCTTTCTTT

D: TRBD2
size: few
V: TRBV7-9
length: 15
J: TRBJ2-1
CDR3: CASLGTSGSRNEQFF
DNA: TGTGCCAGCTTAGGGACTAGCGGGAGTCGGAATGAGCAGTTCTTC

D: .
size: many
V: TRBV24-1
length: 15
J: TRBJ2-1
CDR3: CATSDPTLSYNEQFF
DNA: TGTGCCACCAGTGATCCAACGCTCTCCTACAATGAGCAGTTCTTC

D: .
size: few
V: TRBV11-2
length: 12
J: TRBJ2-1
CDR3: CASSSGPREQFF
DNA: TGTGCCAGCAGCTCAGGGCCCCGGGAGCAGTTCTTC

D: .
size: few
V: TRBV9
length: 12
J: TRBJ2-1
CDR3: CASSALGSEQFF
DNA: TGTGCCAGCAGCGCCTTAGGGAGTGAGCAGTTCTTC

D: .
size: .
V: TRBV7-2
length: 14
J: TRBJ1-5
CDR3: CASSPDSRSQPQHF
DNA: TGTGCCAGCAGCCCGGACAGTCGGAGTCAGCCCCAGCATTTT

D: .
size: .
V: TRBV6-5
length: 15
J: TRBJ1-2
CDR3: CASSYSPPRDGGYTF
DNA: TGTGCCAGCAGTTACTCGCCCCCAAGGGACGGTGGCTACACCTTC

D: .
size: .
V: TRBV6-5
length: 13
J: TRBJ1-4
CDR3: CASSSAGFEKLFF
DNA: TGTGCCAGCAGTTCCGCGGGCTTTGAAAAACTGTTTTTT

D: TRBD2
size: few
V: TRBV2
length: 16
J: TRBJ2-5
CDR3: CASSRPISGGGETQYF
DNA: TGTGCCAGCAGCCGACCCATTAGCGGGGGGGGCGAGACCCAGTACTTC

D: TRBD1
size: .
V: TRBV15
length: 14
J: TRBJ2-7
CDR3: CATSRAATGDEQYF
DNA: TGTGCCACCAGCAGGGCCGCGACAGGGGACGAGCAGTACTTC

D: .
size: .
V: TRBV30
length: 13
J: TRBJ1-1
CDR3: CAWSQQEVTEAFF
DNA: TGTGCCTGGAGCCAGCAAGAGGTGACTGAAGCTTTCTTT

D: .
size: many
V: TRBV7-8
length: 13
J: TRBJ2-1
CDR3: CASSPHGTNEQFF
DNA: TGTGCCAGCAGCCCTCACGGGACAAATGAGCAGTTCTTC

D: .
size: .
V: TRBV12-3/TRBV12-4
length: 16
J: TRBJ1-5
CDR3: CASSSGARGSNQPQHF
DNA: TGTGCCAGCAGCTCGGGGGCCCGAGGGAGCAATCAGCCCCAGCATTTT

D: .
size: .
V: TRBV6-5
length: 14
J: TRBJ1-6
CDR3: CASSSRDMDSPLHF
DNA: TGTGCCAGCAGTTCCAGGGATATGGATTCACCCCTCCACTTT

D: TRBD1
size: .
V: TRBV11-1
length: 15
J: TRBJ2-5
CDR3: CASRNRDRGEETQYF
DNA: TGTGCCAGCAGGAACCGGGACAGAGGGGAAGAGACCCAGTACTTC

D: .
size: few
V: TRBV24-1
length: 17
J: TRBJ2-3
CDR3: CATSDFGGPGFTDTQYF
DNA: TGTGCCACCAGTGATTTCGGGGGACCGGGATTCACAGATACGCAGTATTTT

D: .
size: few
V: TRBV4-1
length: 14
J: TRBJ2-7
CDR3: CASSQEEGYYEQYF
DNA: TGCGCCAGCAGCCAAGAGGAGGGGTACTACGAGCAGTACTTC

D: .
size: .
V: TRBV29-1
length: 14
J: TRBJ1-1
CDR3: CSVEVSGRNTEAFF
DNA: TGCAGCGTTGAAGTTTCAGGGCGGAACACTGAAGCTTTCTTT

D: .
size: .
V: TRBV28
length: 11
J: TRBJ2-1
CDR3: CASSLRSERFF
DNA: TGTGCCAGCAGTTTGCGTAGCGAGCGTTTCTTC

D: .
size: few
V: TRBV7-9
length: 16
J: TRBJ2-5
CDR3: CASSPSGTGTKETQYF
DNA: TGTGCCAGCAGCCCATCAGGTACCGGGACAAAAGAGACCCAGTACTTC

D: .
size: .
V: TRBV27
length: 13
J: TRBJ2-5
CDR3: CASRLGRLGTQYF
DNA: TGTGCCAGCAGATTAGGCAGGCTCGGGACCCAGTACTTC

D: .
size: .
V: TRBV7-2
length: 16
J: TRBJ2-5
CDR3: CASSLVAGYQQETQYF
DNA: TGTGCCAGCAGCTTAGTTGCCGGGTACCAACAAGAGACCCAGTACTTC

D: TRBD2
size: .
V: TRBV20-1
length: 15
J: TRBJ2-3
CDR3: CSAHQTSASTDTQYF
DNA: TGCAGTGCTCACCAGACTAGCGCCAGCACAGATACGCAGTATTTT

D: .
size: .
V: TRBV7-9
length: 15
J: TRBJ1-4
CDR3: CAGTQDGTSGEKLFF
DNA: TGTGCCGGCACCCAGGACGGGACCAGCGGGGAAAAACTGTTTTTT

D: TRBD1
size: .
V: TRBV6-1
length: 17
J: TRBJ2-1
CDR3: CASSVIPQGASYNEQFF
DNA: TGTGCCAGCAGTGTGATACCACAGGGGGCTTCCTACAATGAGCAGTTCTTC

D: .
size: .
V: TRBV6-5
length: 14
J: TRBJ2-1
CDR3: CASSPQSSYNEQFF
DNA: TGTGCCAGCAGTCCTCAGAGCTCCTACAATGAGCAGTTCTTC

D: TRBD1
size: few
V: TRBV18
length: 14
J: TRBJ1-5
CDR3: CASSTTGGHQPQHF
DNA: TGTGCCAGCTCAACGACAGGGGGACATCAGCCCCAGCATTTT

D: TRBD1
size: .
V: TRBV11-3
length: 15
J: TRBJ2-7
CDR3: CASSKGQGAYYEQYF
DNA: TGTGCCAGCAGCAAGGGACAGGGGGCCTACTACGAGCAGTACTTC

D: TRBD1
size: few
V: TRBV4-1
length: 19
J: TRBJ2-3
CDR3: CASSHTGQGFPPKTDTQYF
DNA: TGCGCCAGCAGCCATACGGGACAGGGTTTTCCCCCAAAGACAGATACGCAGTATTTT

D: .
size: few
V: TRBV5-4
length: 15
J: TRBJ1-4
CDR3: CASSDNRGLNEKLFF
DNA: TGTGCCAGCAGTGATAATCGGGGTCTTAATGAAAAACTGTTTTTT

D: .
size: .
V: TRBV16
length: 18
J: TRBJ2-7
CDR3: CASSQSGIAKGRPYEQYF
DNA: TGTGCCAGCAGCCAATCGGGGATAGCTAAGGGGAGGCCCTACGAGCAGTACTTC

D: TRBD1
size: few
V: TRBV11-2
length: 15
J: TRBJ1-2
CDR3: CASSFPTGGVYGYTF
DNA: TGTGCCAGCAGCTTCCCGACAGGGGGGGTCTATGGCTACACCTTC

D: TRBD1
size: few
V: TRBV20-1
length: 14
J: TRBJ2-1
CDR3: CSAGDRGGWNEQFF
DNA: TGCAGTGCGGGGGACAGAGGCGGGTGGAATGAGCAGTTCTTC

D: TRBD1
size: .
V: TRBV20-1
length: 17
J: TRBJ1-1
CDR3: CSAQLPGQGLLGTEAFF
DNA: TGCAGTGCGCAATTACCGGGACAGGGGTTATTGGGCACTGAAGCTTTCTTT

D: TRBD1
size: few
V: TRBV9
length: 15
J: TRBJ1-1
CDR3: CASSVGDRAYTEAFF
DNA: TGTGCCAGCAGCGTAGGGGACAGGGCCTACACTGAAGCTTTCTTT

D: .
size: few
V: TRBV2
length: 14
J: TRBJ2-1
CDR3: CASNRFSGNNEQFF
DNA: TGTGCCAGCAATCGGTTTAGCGGCAACAATGAGCAGTTCTTC

D: .
size: few
V: TRBV7-8
length: 15
J: TRBJ2-7
CDR3: CASSLGEIGPYEQYF
DNA: TGTGCCAGCAGCTTAGGGGAGATAGGCCCCTACGAGCAGTACTTC

D: TRBD1
size: .
V: TRBV7-2
length: 14
J: TRBJ1-2
CDR3: CASSRTGEVYGYTF
DNA: TGTGCCAGCAGCCGGACAGGGGAGGTCTATGGCTACACCTTC

D: .
size: few
V: TRBV10-3
length: 14
J: TRBJ2-7
CDR3: CAISGVGGAYEQYF
DNA: TGTGCCATCTCAGGGGTGGGGGGAGCCTACGAGCAGTACTTC

D: TRBD2
size: few
V: TRBV11-2
length: 16
J: TRBJ2-5
CDR3: CASSPTSGSGLDSQYF
DNA: TGTGCCAGCAGTCCAACTAGCGGGAGCGGTTTAGACTCCCAGTACTTC

D: TRBD2
size: .
V: TRBV7-9
length: 12
J: TRBJ2-3
CDR3: CASGDYTDTQYF
DNA: TGTGCCAGCGGGGACTACACAGATACGCAGTATTTT

D: .
size: .
V: TRBV4-1
length: 16
J: TRBJ2-2
CDR3: CASSRPGGKLSGELFF
DNA: TGCGCCAGCAGCCGGCCAGGGGGGAAATTATCCGGGGAGCTGTTTTTT

D: TRBD2
size: few
V: TRBV7-3
length: 21
J: TRBJ2-1
CDR3: CASSLVSLGGRARGSYNEQFF
DNA: TGTGCCAGCAGCTTAGTGTCCTTGGGCGGGAGGGCCAGGGGGTCCTACAATGAGCAGTTCTTC

D: .
size: few
V: TRBV5-1
length: 16
J: TRBJ2-2
CDR3: CASSFVGRMNTGELFF
DNA: TGCGCCAGCAGCTTTGTAGGACGAATGAACACCGGGGAGCTGTTTTTT

D: TRBD1
size: .
V: TRBV29-1
length: 14
J: TRBJ1-1
CDR3: CSVEEPAGGTEAFF
DNA: TGCAGCGTTGAAGAACCGGCAGGGGGCACTGAAGCTTTCTTT